The 15 T cell receptor beta chains below were found in one sample sequenced in a study of shared clonotypes between healthy human individuals. The naive CD8 subset, CD45RO-negative cells positively selected for CCR7, excluded terminally differentiated effector memory CD45RA+ cells. Profiled with immunoSEQ multiplex PCR; TCRdb holds only in-frame clones, not every one. The table lists some 2.1 million clones, over 85% of them singletons. The sequencing sample was made of naive CD8+ T cells sorted from blood. The receptors stem from a young man in good health.

This chain joins TRBV7-9 and TRBJ1-1; D may be TRBD1 (5 bases). CDR1 and CDR2 (germline): SEHNR, FQNEAQ (reference sequence). The CDR3 covers 13 residues. Deletions cut 7 bases from V and 1 base from J, with 10 bases between. CDR3 nucleotide sequence: TGTGCCAGCATCCTGGGACCGAACACTGAAGCTTTCTTT. This sequence encodes CASILGPNTEAFF.

About this clone: Other DNA sequences from this sample encode an identical CDR3 as well. The chain uses TRBV4-1 and TRBJ2-7; D not certain. The germline V gene has CDR1 MGHRA and CDR2 YSYEKL. Trimming pared 0 bases from V and 4 bases from J, leaving 7 bases between. The CDR3 loop spans 13 amino acids. CDR3 sequence: CASSQETGYEQYF. The CDR3 DNA reads TGCGCCAGCAGCCAAGAAACTGGATACGAGCAGTACTTC.

In this sample, this clone turned up once. This chain joins TRBV9 and TRBJ2-2; D is possibly TRBD2 (5 bases). The CDR3 has 16 residues. The V end lost 6 bases, the J end lost 0 bases, and 15 bases lay between the germline ends. The germline CDR1 and CDR2 sequences are SGDLS and YYNGEE. The CDR3 region has the DNA TGTGCCAGCACCCCTTTTGGGCGGGCGAACACCGGGGAGCTGTTTTTT. Its protein product is CASTPFGRANTGELFF.

The chain is built from TRBV5-6 and TRBJ2-1; 7 nucleotides line up with TRBD1. Losses at the gene ends were 2 bases for V and 4 bases for J; bases not matched to a gene: 6. In germline, CDR1 is SGHDT, CDR2 YYEEEE. CDR3 length equals 15 residues. The CDR3 loop reads CASSFGTDDYNEQFF. CDR3 DNA sequence: TGTGCCAGCAGCTTCGGGACAGACGATTACAATGAGCAGTTCTTC.

The chain is built from TRBV6-6 and TRBJ1-2; 8 bases fit TRBD1. Germline V gene lookup returns CDR1 MNHNY and CDR2 SVGAGI (reference sequence). CDR3 size: 13 residues. With V trimmed by 6 bases and J by 2 bases, 2 bases remained unmatched. CDR3 DNA sequence: TGTGCCAGCAGCTGGACAGGGAACTATGGCTACACCTTC. Translation: CASSWTGNYGYTF.

The chain couples TRBV5-5 to TRBJ2-2; D call uncertain. V was trimmed by 0 bases and J by 2 bases, leaving 2 bases between them. The germline CDR1 and CDR2 sequences are SGHKS and YYEKEE (reference sequence). The CDR3 spans 13 residues. The CDR3 here is CASSLDNTGELFF. CDR3 coding DNA: TGTGCCAGCAGCTTGGACAACACCGGGGAGCTGTTTTTT.

J is TRBJ2-3 and V is TRBV28, with D hard to call. The germline V and J ends were trimmed by 3 bases and 5 bases, with 9 bases remaining between them. The CDR3 sequence is 13 residues long. Germline values: CDR1 MDHEN, CDR2 SYDVKM. In nucleotides, the CDR3 is TGTGCCAGCAGTTTCGTCGGTTTAGATACGCAGTATTTT. This sequence encodes CASSFVGLDTQYF.

The sample holds one count of this clone. CDR3 DNA: TGTGCCATCAGTGATCCCTTAACAGGCAGGGCCGGGGAGCTGTTTTTT. This translates into CAISDPLTGRAGELFF. The chain links TRBV10-3 to TRBJ2-2; tentatively, D is TRBD1 (5 bases). From germline, CDR1 is ENHRY and CDR2 SYGVKD. The CDR3 has 16 residues. V was clipped by 3 bases and J by 6 bases, with 17 bases between them.

The chain combines TRBV4-1 with TRBJ2-7; 7 bases line up with TRBD1. Trimming took 2 bases from V and 3 from J; bases not matched to a gene: 4. This CDR3 has 14 residues. CDR1 and CDR2 from the germline V gene are MGHRA and YSYEKL. The CDR3 sequence is CASSQTGTDYEQYF. DNA for the CDR3: TGCGCCAGCAGCCAAACCGGGACAGACTACGAGCAGTACTTC.

Comment on this clone: This CDR3 is also generated by other DNA sequences in the sample. The V call is TRBV19, the J call TRBJ2-3, with TRBD2 as a possible D gene (5 bases). The CDR3 extends over 12 amino acids. V shed 1 base and J shed 6 bases, with 5 bases lying between them. The germline gives CDR1 LNHDA, CDR2 SQIVND (reference sequence). Here the CDR3 DNA reads TGTGCCAGTAGTATAGGAGGGGATACGCAGTATTTT. Its translation is CASSIGGDTQYF.

Concerning this clone: The sample holds other DNA sequences that translate to the same CDR3. J is TRBJ2-1 and V is TRBV19; 10 nucleotides agree with TRBD1. CDR3 length: 14 amino acids. CDR1 LNHDA and CDR2 SQIVND come from the germline V gene (reference sequence). Trimming cost V 3 bases and J 7 bases; bases outside gene matches: 3. CDR3 sequence reads: CASSIRDRGNEQFF. CDR3 sequence (DNA): TGTGCCAGTAGTATCCGGGACAGGGGTAATGAGCAGTTCTTC.

V and J are TRBV11-2 and TRBJ2-7; D unresolved. This CDR3 comprises 15 residues. Per the germline V gene, CDR1 is SGHAT and CDR2 is FQNNGV. The V and J ends lost 5 bases and 2 bases respectively, with 16 bases between them. CDR3 in amino acids: CASSPGRHMTYEQYF. The CDR3 DNA reads TGTGCCAGCAGCCCCGGGCGGCACATGACCTACGAGCAGTACTTC.

The chain uses TRBV5-6 and TRBJ2-5; D is perhaps TRBD2 (6 bases). The length of the CDR3 is 17 residues. Germline V lookup: CDR1 SGHDT, CDR2 YYEEEE. V lost 1 base to trimming and J lost 5 bases, with 21 bases between them. The CDR3 DNA is TGTGCCAGCAGCTTGTTTGCCCGGGACTCAGGCCCGGAGACCCAGTACTTC. Translated: CASSLFARDSGPETQYF.

V and J are TRBV13 and TRBJ2-5; TRBD1 matches at 11 bases. Unmatched junction bases numbered 16, after V lost 6 bases and J lost 1 base. Germline lookup yields CDR1 PRHDT and CDR2 FYEKMQ (reference sequence). There are 19 residues in the CDR3. CDR3: CASSYSIGQGARSQETQYF. In DNA form, the CDR3 reads TGTGCCAGCAGTTATTCCATAGGACAGGGGGCAAGGAGCCAAGAGACCCAGTACTTC. The whole variable domain, remainder taken from reference TRBV13 and TRBJ2-5, is AAGVIQSPRHLIKEKRETATLKCYPIPRHDTVYWYQQGPGQDPQFLISFYEKMQSDKGSIPDRFSAQQFSDYHSELNMSSLELGDSALYFCASSYSIGQGARSQETQYFGPGTRLLVL.

This CDR3 is CASSLSWAEAFF. In DNA form, the CDR3 reads TGTGCCAGCAGTTTATCATGGGCTGAAGCTTTCTTT. The rearrangement joins TRBV27 to TRBJ1-1; no firm D call. V was trimmed by 0 bases and J by 6 bases, leaving 5 bases between them. Per the germline V gene, CDR1 is MNHEY and CDR2 is SMNVEV (reference sequence). This CDR3 is built from 12 residues.